The source of this T cell receptor (beta chain) is a study of cytomegalovirus exposure and HLA in healthy donors. This clone was seen a few times. Germline V CDR1 and CDR2: MGHRA, YSYEKL. V was trimmed by 1 base and J by 4 bases, leaving 11 bases between them. This CDR3 comprises 14 residues. Profiled with immunoSEQ multiplex PCR; TCRdb holds only in-frame clones, not every one. The sample has about 190,000 clones, more than 75% seen once. This TCR was recovered from a young man in good health and CMV-seropositive. Sequencing used PBMCs. V usage is TRBV4-1 and J usage is TRBJ2-7; tentative D call: TRBD2 (5 bases). The CDR3 reads CASSQGDGVYEQYF. DNA for the CDR3: TGCGCCAGCAGCCAAGGAGACGGGGTTTACGAGCAGTACTTC.